Reported below is one T cell receptor (beta chain). Its binding antigen is unknown. No much larger clone exists at a distance of one base, and base qualities are not known. The germline V gene supplies CDR1 LGHNA and CDR2 YNFKEQ. CDR3 length: 12 amino acids, cysteine to phenylalanine. Here the CDR3 DNA is all that survives: 36 bases in frame from base 1. V was cut back by 4 bases and J by 8 bases, leaving a gap of 9 bases between them. The sample is drawn from a study of T cell responses to AZD1222 COVID-19 vaccine (TCRdb year 2021). In the study overall: AZD1222 recipients given second doses at about 4 weeks or at about 12 weeks were pooled, since spike-specific TCR depth and breadth were not found to differ between the two schedules. TCR sequencing was performed for roughly 250 trial participants, of whom about 200 were given two doses of AZD1222 and around 25 were given two doses of MenACWY control vaccine. Trial participants were enrolled by age into 18-55, 56-69 and 70-plus year subgroups, with 148, 28 and 57 TCR-sequenced participants respectively.

Overall study results and their limits: Most participants were white British and females outnumbered males, and the authors suggested that clonal diversity may have been underestimated. No day 14 peak-response samples were available, so repertoires were characterized only after the peak T cell response. Conclusions about previously exposed vaccinees are limited because only 6 or 7 AZD1222 recipients were SARS-CoV-2 seropositive at baseline. Reportedly, almost half of the unique spike-specific TCRs recognized epitopes lying outside the regions that are mutated in the B.1.351 and B.1.1.7 variants. The whole spike protein was spanned by vaccine-associated CD4 TCRs, and dominant responses were seen in regions 160-218 and 743-854. The 56-69-year group was small, and its depth increase did not reach significance, likely because of low power. Spike-specific TCR breadth and depth rose significantly after two AZD1222 doses compared with day 0 and with MenACWY recipients.

The CDR3 regions of human TCRbeta chains were analyzed by immunosequencing. In the authors' own workflow: TCRs in the repertoires were matched against a reference library of SARS-CoV-2-specific TCRs that had been generated with the MIRA antigen-specificity platform. Breadth was defined as the fraction of unique TCRs that were SARS-CoV-2-associated, and depth was defined as the fraction of total T cells that were SARS-CoV-2-associated. Each spike-specific TCR was assigned to its reactive spike region and to a CD4 or CD8 class using the MIRA data. Log10-transformed breadth and depth values were compared by one-way ANOVA with Sidak's multiple comparisons tests. Not all clones reach the TCRdb copy of this immuneACCESS table, which keeps in-frame sequences only. Checked studies attribute under half of the gap to unresolved V genes and leave the rest unexplained. V and J calls and clone size are given by that table; D and trimming were obtained from the DNA. The sample has approximately 67,000 clones on record, about nine tenths of them singletons. Roughly 2.7% of the sample lies in the top ten.

Sample time point, as interpreted from the label and publication: baseline before first vaccination. Vaccinee samples were obtained from the UK trials COV001 and COV002, which included a single-blind randomized controlled phase 2/3 trial of AZD1222 (ChAdOx1 nCoV-19) in healthy adults. For TCRbeta chain sequencing, PBMC samples were collected from trial participants at day 0 and at day 28 after the second dose. Specimen: peripheral blood, collected on day 0 of AZD1222 vaccination. Rearrangement joined TRBV4-2 to TRBJ2-1, with a weak D call of TRBD2 (6 bases match). This TCR was sampled from an adult in good health. In nucleotide form, the sequence is TGTGCCAGCAGCCCTACTAGCTATGAGCAGTTCTTC. Translated, it gives CASSPTSYEQFF.